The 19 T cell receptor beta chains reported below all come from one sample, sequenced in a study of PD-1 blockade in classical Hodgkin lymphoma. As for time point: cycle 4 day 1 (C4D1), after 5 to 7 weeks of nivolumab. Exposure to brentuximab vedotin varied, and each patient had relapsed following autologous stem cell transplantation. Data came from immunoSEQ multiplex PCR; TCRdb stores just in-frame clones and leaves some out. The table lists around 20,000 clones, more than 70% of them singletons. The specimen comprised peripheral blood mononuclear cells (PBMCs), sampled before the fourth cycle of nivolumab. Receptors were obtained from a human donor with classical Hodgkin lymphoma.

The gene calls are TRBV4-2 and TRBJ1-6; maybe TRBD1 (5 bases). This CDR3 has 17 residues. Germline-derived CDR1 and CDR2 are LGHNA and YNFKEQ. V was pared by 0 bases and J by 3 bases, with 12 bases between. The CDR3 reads CASSQEGWGFYNSPLHF. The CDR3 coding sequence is TGTGCCAGCAGCCAAGAGGGGTGGGGGTTCTATAATTCACCCCTCCACTTT.

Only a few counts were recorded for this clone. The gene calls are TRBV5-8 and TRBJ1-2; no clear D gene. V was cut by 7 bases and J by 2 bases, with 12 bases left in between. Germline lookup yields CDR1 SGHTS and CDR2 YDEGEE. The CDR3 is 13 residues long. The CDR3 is CASSPRGNYGYTF. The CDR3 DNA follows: TGTGCCAGCTCCCCCCGCGGAAACTATGGCTACACCTTC.

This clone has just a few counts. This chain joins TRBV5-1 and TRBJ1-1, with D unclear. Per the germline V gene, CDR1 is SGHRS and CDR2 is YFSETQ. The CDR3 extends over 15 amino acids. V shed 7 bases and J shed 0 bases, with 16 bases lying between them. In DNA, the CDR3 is TGCGCCAGCGGTCAAGGGTTGGGTTTGAACACTGAAGCTTTCTTT. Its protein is CASGQGLGLNTEAFF. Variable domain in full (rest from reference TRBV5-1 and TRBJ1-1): KAGVTQTPRYLIKTRGQQVTLSCSPISGHRSVSWYQQTPGQGLQFLFEYFSETQRNKGNFPGRFSGRQFSNSRSEMNVSTLELGDSALYLCASGQGLGLNTEAFFGQGTRLTVV.

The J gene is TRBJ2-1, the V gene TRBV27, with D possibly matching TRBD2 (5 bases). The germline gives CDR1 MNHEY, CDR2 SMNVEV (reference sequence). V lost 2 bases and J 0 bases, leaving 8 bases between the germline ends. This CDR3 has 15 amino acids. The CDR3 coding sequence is TGTGCCAGCAGTTTACGGGAAAGCTCCTACAATGAGCAGTTCTTC. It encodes CASSLRESSYNEQFF.

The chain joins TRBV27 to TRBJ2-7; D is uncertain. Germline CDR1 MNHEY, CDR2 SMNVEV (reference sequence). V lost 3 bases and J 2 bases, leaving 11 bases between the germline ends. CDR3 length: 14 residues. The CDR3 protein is CASSFSSSAYEQYF. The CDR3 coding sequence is TGTGCCAGCAGTTTCTCGTCCAGCGCCTACGAGCAGTACTTC.

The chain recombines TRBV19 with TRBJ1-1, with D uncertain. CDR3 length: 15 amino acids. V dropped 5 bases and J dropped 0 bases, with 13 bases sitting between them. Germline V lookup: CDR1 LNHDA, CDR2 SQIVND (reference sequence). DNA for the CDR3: TGTGCCAGTAGTGCTGCCGGTCGAATGAACACTGAAGCTTTCTTT. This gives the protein CASSAAGRMNTEAFF. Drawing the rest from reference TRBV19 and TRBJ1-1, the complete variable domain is DGGITQSPKYLFRKEGQNVTLSCEQNLNHDAMYWYRQDPGQGLRLIYYSQIVNDFQKGDIAEGYSVSREKKESFPLTVTSAQKNPTAFYLCASSAAGRMNTEAFFGQGTRLTVV.

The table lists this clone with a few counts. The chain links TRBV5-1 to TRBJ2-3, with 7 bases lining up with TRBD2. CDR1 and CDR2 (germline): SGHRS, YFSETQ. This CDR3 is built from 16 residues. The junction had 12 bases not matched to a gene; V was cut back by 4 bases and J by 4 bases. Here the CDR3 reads CASSARKAGESDTQYF. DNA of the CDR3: TGCGCCAGCAGCGCGAGAAAGGCGGGAGAGTCAGATACGCAGTATTTT. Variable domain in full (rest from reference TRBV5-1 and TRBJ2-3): KAGVTQTPRYLIKTRGQQVTLSCSPISGHRSVSWYQQTPGQGLQFLFEYFSETQRNKGNFPGRFSGRQFSNSRSEMNVSTLELGDSALYLCASSARKAGESDTQYFGPGTRLTVL.

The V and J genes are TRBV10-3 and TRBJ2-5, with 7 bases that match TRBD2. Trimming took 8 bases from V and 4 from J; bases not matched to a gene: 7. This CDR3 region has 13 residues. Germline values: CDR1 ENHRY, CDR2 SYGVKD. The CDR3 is CAIGEAGLETQYF. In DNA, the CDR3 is TGTGCCATCGGGGAAGCGGGATTAGAGACCCAGTACTTC.

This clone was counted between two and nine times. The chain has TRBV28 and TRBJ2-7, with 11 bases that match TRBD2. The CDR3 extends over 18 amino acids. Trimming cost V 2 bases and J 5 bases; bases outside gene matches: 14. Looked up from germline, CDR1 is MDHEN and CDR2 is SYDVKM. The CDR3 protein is CASSLDLTNSGRADEQYF. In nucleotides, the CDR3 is TGTGCCAGCAGTTTAGACCTCACCAATAGCGGGAGGGCCGACGAGCAGTACTTC.

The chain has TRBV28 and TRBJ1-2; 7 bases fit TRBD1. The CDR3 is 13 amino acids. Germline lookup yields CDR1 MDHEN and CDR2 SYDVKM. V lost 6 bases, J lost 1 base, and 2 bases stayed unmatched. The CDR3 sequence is CASRGQNNYGYTF. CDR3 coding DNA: TGTGCCAGCAGGGGACAGAATAACTATGGCTACACCTTC.

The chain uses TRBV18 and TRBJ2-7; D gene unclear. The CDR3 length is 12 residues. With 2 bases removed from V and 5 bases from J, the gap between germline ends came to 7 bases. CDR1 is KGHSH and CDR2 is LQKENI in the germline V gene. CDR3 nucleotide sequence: TGTGCCAGCTCACCAAGAGGAGACGAGCAGTACTTC. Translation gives CASSPRGDEQYF.

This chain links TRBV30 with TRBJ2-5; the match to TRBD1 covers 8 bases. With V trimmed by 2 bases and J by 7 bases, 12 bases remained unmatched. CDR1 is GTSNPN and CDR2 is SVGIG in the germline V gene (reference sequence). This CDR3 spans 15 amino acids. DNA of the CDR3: TGTGCCTGGAGTCAGGACAGGGTATATCGTGGGACCCAGTACTTC. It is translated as CAWSQDRVYRGTQYF.

The CDR3 sequence: CASRGQGAGSPLHF. DNA of the CDR3: TGTGCCAGCAGGGGTCAGGGGGCTGGCTCACCCCTCCACTTT. This rearrangement joins TRBV7-9 to TRBJ1-6; 8 nucleotides align to TRBD1. Germline V lookup: CDR1 SEHNR, CDR2 FQNEAQ (reference sequence). The ends lost 6 bases at V and 10 bases at J; junction bases unmatched: 8. The CDR3 length is 14 residues.

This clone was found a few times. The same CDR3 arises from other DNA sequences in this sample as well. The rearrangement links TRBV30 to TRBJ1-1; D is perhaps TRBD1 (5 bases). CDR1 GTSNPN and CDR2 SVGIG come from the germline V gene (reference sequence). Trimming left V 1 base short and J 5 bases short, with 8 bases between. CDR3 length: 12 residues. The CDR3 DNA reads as TGTGCCTGGAGTGGGGGGACTACTGAAGCTTTCTTT. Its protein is CAWSGGTTEAFF.

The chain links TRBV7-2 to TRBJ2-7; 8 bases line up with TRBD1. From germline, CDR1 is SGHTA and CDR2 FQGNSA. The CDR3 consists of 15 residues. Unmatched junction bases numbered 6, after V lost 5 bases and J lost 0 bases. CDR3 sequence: CASSPDRASSYEQYF. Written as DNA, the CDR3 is TGTGCCAGCAGCCCGGACAGGGCGAGCTCCTACGAGCAGTACTTC.

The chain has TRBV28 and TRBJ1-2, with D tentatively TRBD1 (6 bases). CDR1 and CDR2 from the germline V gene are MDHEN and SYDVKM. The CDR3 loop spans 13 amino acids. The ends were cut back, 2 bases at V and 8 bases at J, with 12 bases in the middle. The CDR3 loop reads CASSLIQGIGYTF. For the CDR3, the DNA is TGTGCCAGCAGTTTAATCCAGGGGATAGGCTACACCTTC.

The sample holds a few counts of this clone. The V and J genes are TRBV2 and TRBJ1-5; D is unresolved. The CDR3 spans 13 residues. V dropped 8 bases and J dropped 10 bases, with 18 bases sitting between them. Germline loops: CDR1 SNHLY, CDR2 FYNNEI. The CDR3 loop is CASRESSVGPQHF. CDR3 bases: TGTGCCAGCCGAGAAAGCAGCGTAGGCCCCCAGCATTTT.

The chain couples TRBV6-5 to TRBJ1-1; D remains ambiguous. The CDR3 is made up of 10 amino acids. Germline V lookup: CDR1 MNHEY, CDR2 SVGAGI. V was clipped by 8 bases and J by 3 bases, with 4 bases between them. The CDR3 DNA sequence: TGTGCCAGCGGCTACACTGAAGCTTTCTTT. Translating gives CASGYTEAFF.

The CDR3 coding sequence is TGTGCCAGCAGGGACAGGGTCTACGAGCAGTACTTC. Amino acid sequence: CASRDRVYEQYF. V is TRBV2 and J is TRBJ2-5; 8 bases match TRBD1. TRBJ2-7 explains the end of the DNA better; the J call may be wrong. The germline V gene encodes CDR1 SNHLY and CDR2 FYNNEI. This CDR3 spans 12 amino acids.